This T cell receptor beta chain was recovered during a study of T cells after yellow fever vaccination. Study-wide points: Weaker, the secondary response peaked sooner, at day 5 versus 15.

This CDR3 comprises 12 residues. J was trimmed by 10 bases and V by 5 bases; bases with no gene match: 4. Germline CDR1 and CDR2: SGHAT and FQNNGV. Only a few counts were recorded for this clonotype. No antigen is known for it. Making TCR cDNA involved 5'RACE template switching, which added UMIs and a universal primer site. TCRdb recomputed calls from the 5' RACE reads with MiXCR, one row per CDR3 protein. The sample shows approximately 550,000 distinct CDR3 sequences, over 15% of them seen only once. This chain links TRBV11-2 with TRBJ2-1, with 8 bases that match TRBD2. The sequences come from PBMCs, collected 15 days after the yellow fever booster vaccination. This clonotype originated in a man aged 30 to 39 who received the YFV17D yellow fever vaccine. In DNA form, the CDR3 reads TGTGCCAGCAGCACCGGGACTAGGGAGCAGTTCTTC. Amino acids: CASSTGTREQFF.